This passage covers 26 T cell receptor beta chains from one sample sequenced in a study of OX40 agonist ivuxolimab in advanced cancers. Clones were read by immunoSEQ multiplex PCR, and TCRdb kept only the in-frame ones, dropping some. The sample carries more than 70,000 clones, 65% to 90% recorded once. The sequences come from CD4+ or CD8+ T cells sorted from blood, collected in a trial of the OX40 agonist ivuxolimab. These receptors were taken from an adult with an advanced solid tumor such as melanoma, head and neck, liver or kidney cancer.

The CDR3 region is CASSFFSVRQLNIQYF. DNA of the CDR3: TGTGCCAGCAGTTTCTTTTCGGTTCGACAGTTAAACATTCAGTACTTC. V is TRBV28 and J is TRBJ2-4; D may be TRBD1 (5 bases). The V end was cut by 3 bases, the J end by 6 bases, with 18 bases between. The CDR3 sequence is 16 residues long. Germline assignment: CDR1 MDHEN and CDR2 SYDVKM.

This chain connects TRBV2 to TRBJ1-1; TRBD1 matches 12 bases. Germline-derived CDR1 and CDR2 are SNHLY and FYNNEI. This CDR3 has 16 residues. V trimming: 6 bases; J trimming: 5 bases; junction bases outside the gene matches: 10. The DNA for the CDR3 is TGTGCCAGCAGGGTCCGGGACAGGGGGCCCGGTACTGAAGCTTTCTTT. The encoded protein is CASRVRDRGPGTEAFF.

The V call is TRBV18, the J call TRBJ1-4; 11 positions match TRBD1. Germline values: CDR1 KGHSH, CDR2 LQKENI. Germline trimming cut 2 bases from V and 1 base from J; bases unmatched to any gene: 12. The length of the CDR3 is 20 residues. In DNA, the CDR3 is TGTGCCAGCTCACCATTTGGGACAGGGGGACGTTCAATAACTAATGAAAAACTGTTTTTT. Its translation is CASSPFGTGGRSITNEKLFF.

This chain connects TRBV7-2 to TRBJ1-6; TRBD1 might be the D (5 bases). The CDR3 is 14 amino acids. Germline CDR1 is SGHTA and CDR2 is FQGNSA. Trimming pared 2 bases from V and 6 bases from J, leaving 8 bases between. The CDR3 DNA reads TGTGCCAGCAGCTTAAAGGGGACTAATTCACCCCTCCACTTT. This codes for CASSLKGTNSPLHF.

J is TRBJ2-7 and V is TRBV18; the D call may be TRBD1 or TRBD2 (5 bases each). Per germline, CDR1 KGHSH and CDR2 LQKENI. V lost 2 bases, J lost 3 bases, and 5 bases lay in between. This CDR3 region has 12 residues. CDR3 loop: CASSPGGYEQYF. The CDR3 nucleotides read TGTGCCAGCTCACCAGGGGGCTACGAGCAGTACTTC. The complete variable domain, with remaining parts taken from reference TRBV18 and TRBJ2-7, reads NAGVMQNPRHLVRRRGQEARLRCSPMKGHSHVYWYRQLPEEGLKFMVYLQKENIIDESGMPKERFSAEFPKEGPSILRIQQVVRGDSAAYFCASSPGGYEQYFGPGTRLTVT.

The chain carries TRBV11-2 and TRBJ2-7, with 11 bases aligning to TRBD2. The CDR3 contains 15 residues. The V gene's germline CDR1 is SGHAT and CDR2 FQNNGV. The V and J ends lost 5 bases and 4 bases, in that order; junction bases with no gene match: 7. The CDR3 loop reads CASSPAGLAVYEQYF. In nucleotides, the CDR3 is TGTGCCAGCAGCCCGGCGGGACTAGCGGTATACGAGCAGTACTTC.

The chain recombines TRBV19 with TRBJ2-4; possibly TRBD1 or TRBD2 for D (5 bases each). The germline CDR1 and CDR2 sequences are LNHDA and SQIVND (reference sequence). CDR3 length: 18 amino acids. The V end was cut by 2 bases, the J end by 0 bases, with 17 bases between. CDR3 coding DNA: TGTGCCAGTAGTATACGGGGACCCCTCACACTAGCCAAAAACATTCAGTACTTC. Translating it yields CASSIRGPLTLAKNIQYF.

DNA of the CDR3: TGCGCCAGCAGCTTGTTGGGCATGGTGAGGGGTGAGCAGTTCTTC. The encoded protein is CASSLLGMVRGEQFF. This sequence joins TRBV5-1 and TRBJ2-1; D tentatively reads TRBD1 or TRBD2 (5 bases each). Germline V gene sequence: CDR1 SGHRS, CDR2 YFSETQ. The CDR3 covers 15 residues. V gave up 1 base and J gave up 9 bases, with 17 bases separating them.

CDR3 nucleotides: TGTGCCAGTAGTACCCAGGGACTGGCCCCCTACAATGAGCAGTTCTTC. It translates to CASSTQGLAPYNEQFF. The rearrangement joins TRBV19 to TRBJ2-1; maybe TRBD2 (6 bases). The germline CDR1 and CDR2 sequences are LNHDA and SQIVND (reference sequence). The CDR3 has 16 residues. The V gene lost 4 bases and the J gene lost 2 bases, with 15 bases spanning the gap. Full variable domain (rest looked up from reference TRBV19 and TRBJ2-1): DGGITQSPKYLFRKEGQNVTLSCEQNLNHDAMYWYRQDPGQGLRLIYYSQIVNDFQKGDIAEGYSVSREKKESFPLTVTSAQKNPTAFYLCASSTQGLAPYNEQFFGPGTRLTVL.

DNA of the CDR3: TGTGCCAGCAGAGAGCAACTAGCGGGAGTTTATGAGCAGTTCTTC. Residues: CASREQLAGVYEQFF. This chain links TRBV28 with TRBJ2-1, with TRBD2 identical over 11 bases. V lost 6 bases to trimming and J lost 8 bases; unmatched junction nucleotides: 9. This CDR3 is 15 amino acids long. Germline CDR1 is MDHEN and CDR2 is SYDVKM. Full variable domain (outside the CDR3, taken from reference TRBV28 and TRBJ2-1): DVKVTQSSRYLVKRTGEKVFLECVQDMDHENMFWYRQDPGLGLRLIYFSYDVKMKEKGDIPEGYSVSREKKERFSLILESASTNQTSMYLCASREQLAGVYEQFFGPGTRLTVL.

J is TRBJ1-2 and V is TRBV25-1; D perhaps matches TRBD1 (6 bases). The germline V gene has CDR1 MGHDK and CDR2 SYGVNS. This CDR3 is built from 16 residues. The V gene lost 5 bases and the J gene lost 1 base, with 17 bases spanning the gap. Here the CDR3 DNA reads TGTGCCAGCAGTTCAGAGAAGAGGGGGTTTAACTATGGCTACACCTTC. The encoded protein is CASSSEKRGFNYGYTF.

V gene TRBV2 combines with J gene TRBJ1-6; no clear D. The V and J ends lost 3 bases and 0 bases respectively, with 6 bases between them. The CDR3 sequence is 15 residues long. The V gene's germline CDR1 is SNHLY and CDR2 FYNNEI. In DNA form, the CDR3 reads TGTGCCAGCAGTGAGGCGAGCTCCTATAATTCACCCCTCCACTTT. Encoded protein: CASSEASSYNSPLHF. Looking up the rest from reference TRBV2 and TRBJ1-6 gives the full variable domain: EPEVTQTPSHQVTQMGQEVILRCVPISNHLYFYWYRQILGQKVEFLVSFYNNEISEKSEIFDDQFSVERPDGSNFTLKIRSTKLEDSAMYFCASSEASSYNSPLHFGNGTRLTVT.

This clone has just a few counts. V usage is TRBV18 and J usage is TRBJ1-1; 7 bases are a match to TRBD1. Germline CDR1 KGHSH, CDR2 LQKENI. V was clipped by 3 bases and J by 1 base; unmatched bases: 8. The CDR3 covers 16 residues. Here the CDR3 reads CASSPLNRGGNTEAFF. The CDR3 DNA follows: TGTGCCAGCTCACCCTTAAACAGGGGAGGGAACACTGAAGCTTTCTTT.

This clone was counted a single time. V gene TRBV6-6 combines with J gene TRBJ1-2, with a tentative D call TRBD1 (6 bases). This CDR3 comprises 13 residues. CDR1 is MNHNY, CDR2 SVGAGI, per germline (reference sequence). V lost 4 bases, J lost 4 bases, and 10 bases lay in between. CDR3 bases: TGTGCCAGCAGTTCAGGGGAGGCCTATGGCTACACCTTC. Translating gives CASSSGEAYGYTF.

This clone was picked up a small number of times. The chain recombines TRBV6-5 with TRBJ1-6, with D unclear. The V end was cut by 2 bases, the J end by 10 bases, with 12 bases between. Per the germline V gene, CDR1 is MNHEY and CDR2 is SVGAGI. CDR3 length equals 14 residues. The CDR3 here is CASSYEQNLSPLHF. In nucleotides, the CDR3 is TGTGCCAGCAGTTACGAACAGAACCTCTCACCCCTCCACTTT.

The chain uses TRBV6-5 and TRBJ1-1; TRBD1 matches 9 bases. Per germline, CDR1 MNHEY and CDR2 SVGAGI. This CDR3 has 15 residues. Trimming removed 7 bases from V and 3 bases from J; junction bases left unmatched: 9. The CDR3 loop reads CASTLTGTGYTEAFF. Written as DNA, the CDR3 is TGTGCCAGCACTTTAACCGGGACAGGGTACACTGAAGCTTTCTTT.

The V and J genes are TRBV5-1 and TRBJ1-1, with D possibly matching TRBD1 (6 bases). Between the trimmed V and J ends, which lost 0 bases and 6 bases, there was a span of 18 bases. This CDR3 region has 16 residues. Germline V lookup: CDR1 SGHRS, CDR2 YFSETQ. This CDR3 is CASSLVGGGRKAEAFF. Written as DNA, the CDR3 is TGCGCCAGCAGCTTGGTAGGAGGGGGGCGTAAGGCTGAAGCTTTCTTT.

A word on this clone: The sample holds other DNA sequences that translate to the same CDR3. This rearrangement joins TRBV29-1 to TRBJ1-2; D perhaps matches TRBD1 (6 bases). This CDR3 has 13 residues. Trimming stripped 7 bases from V and 4 bases from J, with 16 bases between. Germline V gives CDR1 SQVTM, CDR2 ANQGSEA. The CDR3 region has the DNA TGCAGCGCTGTGGGACACCAACCCTATGGCTACACCTTC. It is translated as CSAVGHQPYGYTF.

The chain is built from TRBV6-5 and TRBJ1-1; D perhaps matches TRBD1 (5 bases). The V gene lost 11 bases and the J gene lost 1 base, with 14 bases spanning the gap. In germline, CDR1 is MNHEY, CDR2 SVGAGI. The length of the CDR3 is 13 residues. CDR3 nucleotides: TGTGCCGCATCGTTGAGGGGGAACACTGAAGCTTTCTTT. Protein: CAASLRGNTEAFF.

The chain recombines TRBV28 with TRBJ2-3; tentatively, D is TRBD1 or TRBD2 (7 bases each). Germline-derived CDR1 and CDR2 are MDHEN and SYDVKM. The CDR3 contains 13 residues. The V end lost 10 bases, the J end lost 0 bases, and 11 bases lay between the germline ends. CDR3 DNA: TGTGCCATCAGGGGGGGAAGCACAGATACGCAGTATTTT. Protein product: CAIRGGSTDTQYF. The variable domain in full, completed from reference TRBV28 and TRBJ2-3, reads DVKVTQSSRYLVKRTGEKVFLECVQDMDHENMFWYRQDPGLGLRLIYFSYDVKMKEKGDIPEGYSVSREKKERFSLILESASTNQTSMYLCAIRGGSTDTQYFGPGTRLTVL.

V and J are TRBV30 and TRBJ1-2, with D tentatively TRBD1 (5 bases). Per germline, CDR1 GTSNPN and CDR2 SVGIG (reference sequence). Trimming shortened V by 5 bases and J by 10 bases, and 17 bases separated the two germline ends. The CDR3 has 12 amino acids. Written as DNA, the CDR3 is TGTGCCTGGTATCTGGGGGGGGATGACTACACCTTC. It specifies CAWYLGGDDYTF.

The chain carries TRBV6-6 and TRBJ2-7; unclear D gene. The germline gives CDR1 MNHNY, CDR2 SVGAGI (reference sequence). The CDR3 sequence is 11 residues long. The V end was cut by 8 bases, the J end by 1 base, with 6 bases between. CDR3 DNA: TGTGCCAGCTCCGCGTCCTACGAGCAGTACTTC. Amino acids: CASSASYEQYF.

The V gene is TRBV11-1, the J gene TRBJ2-4; D call uncertain. Per germline, CDR1 SGHAT and CDR2 FQDESV (reference sequence). V was cut by 2 bases and J by 7 bases, with 6 bases left in between. CDR3 length: 12 residues. The CDR3 is CASSLTRNIQYF. The CDR3 DNA reads as TGTGCCAGCAGCTTAACGAGGAACATTCAGTACTTC.

This chain joins TRBV15 and TRBJ1-1, with no clear D. Trimming removed 3 bases from V and 3 bases from J, with 8 bases in between. CDR3 size: 13 residues. Germline V CDR1 and CDR2: LNHNV, YYDKDF (reference sequence). Written as DNA, the CDR3 is TGTGCCACCAGCAGGCTACTGGACACTGAAGCTTTCTTT. Encoded protein: CATSRLLDTEAFF.

The rearrangement joins TRBV19 to TRBJ2-2, with D unclear. The CDR3 is made up of 15 amino acids. The V end lost 5 bases, the J end lost 1 base, and 11 bases lay between the germline ends. In germline, CDR1 is LNHDA, CDR2 SQIVND (reference sequence). CDR3 nucleotide sequence: TGTGCCAGTAGTCGCCTTAAAGTGAACACCGGGGAGCTGTTTTTT. It yields the protein CASSRLKVNTGELFF.

This sequence joins TRBV6-1 and TRBJ2-7, with D perhaps given as TRBD1 or TRBD2 (6 bases each). Germline V CDR1 and CDR2: MNHNS, SASEGT. Trimming cost V 1 base and J 4 bases, with 14 bases left between them. The CDR3 is 15 residues long. CDR3 sequence (DNA): TGTGCCAGCAGTGAAGGGTTCGGGGGCGAATACGAGCAGTACTTC. Amino acid sequence: CASSEGFGGEYEQYF.